The clone carrying this T cell receptor beta chain occurred a few times. Antigen: not known. The CDR3 loop spans 14 amino acids. The germline gives CDR1 SGDLS, CDR2 YYNGEE. V was clipped by 0 bases and J by 1 base, with 7 bases between them. This sample was taken from a study of identical twins. TCRdb reanalysed the 5' RACE reads using MiXCR and keeps one entry per CDR3 protein. Of approximately 500,000 distinct CDR3 sequences in the sample, approximately 24% are singletons; the top ten hold over 2.5%. With no exceptions, donors were healthy Caucasians. General study points: For zero-insertion analyses, partial confounding could come from invariant MAIT and iNKT cells.

These sequences were also reported in another study, on T cells expressing NK-cell markers.

This clonotype was sampled from a woman aged 18-35 years in good health. The gene calls are TRBV9 and TRBJ1-1, with D possibly TRBD1 on 6 matching bases. Material for sequencing was CD4+ T cells sorted from blood. The CDR3: CASSVAGQNTEAFF. The CDR3 nucleotides are TGTGCCAGCAGCGTAGCGGGACAGAACACTGAAGCTTTCTTT.